The source of this T cell receptor beta chain is a study of vaccination effects on CD4 cells after COVID-19. Study at large: Three convalescent patients were sampled after vaccination (early and late). Post-vaccine draws lagged the second dose by a median of 72 days.

To note about this clone: Its cognate antigen is unknown.

Sequenced by immunoSEQ multiplex PCR; TCRdb stores in-frame clones only, minus some. The table shows around 15,000 clones, with more than 70% occurring only once. The CDR3 consists of 15 residues. CDR1 and CDR2 from the germline V gene are SGHRS and YFSETQ. V lost 1 base to trimming and J lost 2 bases; unmatched junction nucleotides: 3. ViraFEST used viral peptide pools to expand antigen-specific CD4+ T cells before sequencing. The culture ran for 10 days, and then CD4+ T cells were isolated. Their SARS-CoV-2 infection, verified by PCR, occurred between March and December 2020. As their vaccination, participants received two doses of either BNT162b2 or mRNA-1273. Each well held 1.5 million to 2.5 million PBMC cultured with around 9 ug/ml peptides and 8.5 to 10 IU/ml IL-2. Half-medium replacement with IL-2 medium occurred on days 3 and 7.

The sample in question was CD4+ T cells from PBMCs cultured with HCoV-NL63 spike peptides, obtained after COVID-19 vaccination. The rearrangement uses TRBV5-1 and TRBJ2-7; 10 bases align to TRBD2. The receptor was isolated from a human donor who had a prior SARS-CoV-2 infection. The CDR3 reads CASSLLLAGTYEQYF. DNA of the CDR3: TGCGCCAGCAGCTTGTTACTAGCGGGGACCTACGAGCAGTACTTC.